This TCR beta chain was sequenced in a study of tumor and adjacent non-tumor tissue in lung cancer (dated by TCRdb to 2017 to 2018). Regarding the study in general: Patients with adenocarcinoma (12), squamous cell carcinoma (2) and small cell lung cancer (1) were included in the cohort. The study compared bulk TCRbeta repertoires from lung tumor tissue and matched distant non-tumor lung tissue of about 14 lung cancer patients. The approximately 15 enrolled patients, of whom 10 were men and 5 were women, were aged about 30 to 80 years and were diagnosed with TNM stage I to III disease. Sequencing generated a total of some 130 million productive TCRbeta reads, averaging approximately 4 million reads per sample. TCRbeta CDR3 sequencing was performed on fewer than 35 paired specimens, with one tumor sample and one normal lung sample collected per patient.

The library was built by means of multiplex PCR. Sequencing took place on an Illumina HiSeq 2500. TCRbeta libraries were constructed through three rounds of nested PCR with primers (Table S4) according to protocols adapted from ARM-PCR. Before sequencing, PCR products in the 200-500 bp range were cut out of the gel and cleaned up using the QIAquick gel extraction kit. In the paper's pipeline: Trimmomatic was used to clean the reads, FLASH was used to merge the reads into complete CDR3 sequences, and MiTCR was used to assign the reads to V(D)J germline segments. Clonal diversity was computed as the inverse Simpson's index with VDJtools. In-frame sequences without a premature stop codon were defined as productive reads. The raw public reads went through TCRdb reprocessing: fastp at Q25, MiXCR clone calling, in-frame beta chains kept. When rows share a CDR3 protein, they turn into one entry using the most common DNA and genes. TCRdb's processing, not the authors', yielded these V and J calls. The sample has almost 75,000 distinct CDR3 sequences on record, around 70% of them singletons. The top ten hold 28% of the sample.

In its sample, this clonotype was seen once. Its target antigen remains unknown. Since a much larger clone is just one base distant, this may be a read error. Bulk unsorted tissue served as the source for RNA extraction, and RNA quality was assessed using a NanoDrop ND-1000 and an Agilent 2100. The normal lung samples consisted of distant non-tumor tissue collected more than 3 cm from the tumor edge. All donors had newly diagnosed lung cancer, had not received prior chemotherapy, and were admitted for thoracic surgery in China between August and November 2014. Patients with previous radiotherapy or chemotherapy, or with another concurrent cancer, were excluded from the study. Surgical tissue pieces of about 1-2.1 cm3 were preserved in RNAlater solution and were kept at -80 degrees C until use. The study at large found these results: In normal lung, the top 100 clones accounted for a significantly larger cumulative share of the repertoire than in tumor tissue. The cohort had only 15 patients, and the authors noted that larger samples and more detailed clinical data are needed. Significantly higher TCR diversity was found in younger patients, and higher tumor TCR diversity was associated with shorter overall and disease-free survival. Significantly higher TCR diversity (inverse Simpson) was observed in tumor tissue than in normal lung tissue (roughly 390 vs 170, P = 0.0075, Mann-Whitney U test). The methods do not name the sequencing platform or mention unique molecular identifiers. Because peripheral blood was not sequenced, the blood TCRbeta repertoires of the lung cancer patients in the study went unexamined.

Relative to germline, V is 7 bases shorter and J is 2 bases shorter, with 12 bases between their ends. Taken from the germline V gene, the CDR1 and CDR2 loops are MNHEY and SVGAGI. Including cysteine and phenylalanine, the CDR3 has 13 amino acids. Kept here is only the CDR3 DNA, which spans 39 bases and is read in frame from base 1. The sequence links TRBV6-5 to TRBJ2-7; the D call is possibly TRBD1 or TRBD2, each sharing 5 bases. The receptor comes from a woman aged 45-65 years with non-small cell lung cancer. Sequenced: distant non-tumor lung tissue. The CDR3 region reads CASISGLTYEQYF. The nucleotide sequence reads TGTGCCAGCATCTCGGGGCTAACCTACGAGCAGTACTTC.